This record looks at one T cell receptor (beta chain) sequence and its context. Antigen: not known. Germline-derived CDR1 and CDR2 are SNHLY and FYNNEI. V lost 6 bases, J lost 0 bases, and 6 bases lay in between. This CDR3 comprises 12 residues. Treatment here: about 20 received Ad26.COV2.S at low or high dose, single or two shots; 5 received placebo; per-sample allocation not given. Sampling happened 63 days after the first vaccine or placebo injection. This adult donor, from Boston, was 18-55 years old. SARS-CoV-2 spike from the Wuhan strain was encoded by the vaccine, an Ad26 vector. Sequenced by immunoSEQ multiplex PCR; TCRdb stores in-frame clones only, minus some. In the table there are about 680,000 clones, 80% to 90% of which are singletons. These data come from a study of Ad26.COV2.S vaccination and SARS-CoV-2 variants. Across the study: Once or twice, 56 days apart, Ad26.COV2.S was delivered intramuscularly.

Whole-study results and caveats: Reported post-vaccination CD8+ and CD4+ T cell responses to spike showed substantial breadth.

V and J are TRBV2 and TRBJ2-7; D ambiguous. This TCR was recovered from a person aged 18-60 years who received the Ad26.COV2.S COVID-19 vaccine or a placebo. Sequenced here: peripheral blood, sampled in a trial of Ad26.COV2.S vaccine versus placebo. CDR3: CASSWSSYEQYF. The CDR3 DNA reads TGTGCCAGCAGCTGGAGCTCCTACGAGCAGTACTTC.